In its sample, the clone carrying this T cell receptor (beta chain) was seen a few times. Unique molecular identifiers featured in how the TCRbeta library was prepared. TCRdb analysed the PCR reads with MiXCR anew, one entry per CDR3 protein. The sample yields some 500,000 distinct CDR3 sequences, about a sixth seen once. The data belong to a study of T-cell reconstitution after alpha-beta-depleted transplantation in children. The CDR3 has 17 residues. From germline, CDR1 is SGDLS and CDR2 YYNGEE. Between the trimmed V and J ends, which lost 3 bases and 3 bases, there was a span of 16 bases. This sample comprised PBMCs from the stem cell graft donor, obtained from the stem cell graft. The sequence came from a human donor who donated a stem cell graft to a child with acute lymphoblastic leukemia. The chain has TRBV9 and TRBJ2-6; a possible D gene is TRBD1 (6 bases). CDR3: CASSGGRAGDGANVLTF. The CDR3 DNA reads TGTGCCAGCAGCGGGGGCCGGGCAGGGGATGGGGCCAACGTCCTGACTTTC.